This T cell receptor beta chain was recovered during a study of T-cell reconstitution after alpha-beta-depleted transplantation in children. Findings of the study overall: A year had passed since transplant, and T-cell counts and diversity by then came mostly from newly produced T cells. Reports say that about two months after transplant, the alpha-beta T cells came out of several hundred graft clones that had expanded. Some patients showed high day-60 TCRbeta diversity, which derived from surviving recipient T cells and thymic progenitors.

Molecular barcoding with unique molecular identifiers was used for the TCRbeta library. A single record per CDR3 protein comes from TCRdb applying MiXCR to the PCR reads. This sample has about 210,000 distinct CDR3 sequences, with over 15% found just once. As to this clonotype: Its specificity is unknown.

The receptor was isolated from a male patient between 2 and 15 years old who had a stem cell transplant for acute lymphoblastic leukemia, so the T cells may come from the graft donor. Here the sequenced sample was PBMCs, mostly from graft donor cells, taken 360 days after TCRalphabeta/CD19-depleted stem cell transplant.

The CDR3 region has the DNA TGCGCCAGCAGCTTAGGGACGGCGGGCCCAGATACGCAGTATTTT. This translates into CASSLGTAGPDTQYF. V and J are TRBV5-1 and TRBJ2-3; perhaps D is TRBD1 or TRBD2 (5 bases each). The V end lost 2 bases, the J end lost 4 bases, and 14 bases lay between the germline ends. The V gene's germline CDR1 is SGHRS and CDR2 YFSETQ. The CDR3 runs to 15 residues.